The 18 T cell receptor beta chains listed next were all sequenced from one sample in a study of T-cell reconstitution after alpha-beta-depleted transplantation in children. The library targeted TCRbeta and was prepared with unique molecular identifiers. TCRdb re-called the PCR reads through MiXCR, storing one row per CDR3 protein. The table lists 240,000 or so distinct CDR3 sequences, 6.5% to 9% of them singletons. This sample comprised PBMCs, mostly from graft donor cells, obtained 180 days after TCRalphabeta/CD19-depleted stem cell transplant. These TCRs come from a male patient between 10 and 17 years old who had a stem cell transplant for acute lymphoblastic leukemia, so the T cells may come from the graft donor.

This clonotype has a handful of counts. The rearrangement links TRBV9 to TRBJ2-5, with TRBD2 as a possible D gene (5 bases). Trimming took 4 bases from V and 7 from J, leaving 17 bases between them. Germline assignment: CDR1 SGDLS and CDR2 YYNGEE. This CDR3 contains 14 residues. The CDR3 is CASSIGLLEGTQYF. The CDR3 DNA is TGTGCCAGCAGCATAGGCCTCCTTGAGGGGACCCAGTACTTC.

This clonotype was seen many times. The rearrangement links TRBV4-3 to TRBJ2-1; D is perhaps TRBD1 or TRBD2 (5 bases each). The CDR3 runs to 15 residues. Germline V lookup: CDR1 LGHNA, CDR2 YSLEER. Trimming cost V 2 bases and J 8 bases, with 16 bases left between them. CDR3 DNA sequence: TGCGCCAGCAGCCAAACCCGGGACGGTTGGGATGAGCAGTTCTTC. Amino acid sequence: CASSQTRDGWDEQFF.

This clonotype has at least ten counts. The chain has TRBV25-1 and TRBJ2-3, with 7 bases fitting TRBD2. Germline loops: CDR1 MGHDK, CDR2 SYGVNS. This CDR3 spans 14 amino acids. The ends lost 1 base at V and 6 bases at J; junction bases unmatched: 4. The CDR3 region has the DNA TGTGCCAGCAGTGAATTCGGGGGGACGGATACGCAGTATTTT. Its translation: CASSEFGGTDTQYF.

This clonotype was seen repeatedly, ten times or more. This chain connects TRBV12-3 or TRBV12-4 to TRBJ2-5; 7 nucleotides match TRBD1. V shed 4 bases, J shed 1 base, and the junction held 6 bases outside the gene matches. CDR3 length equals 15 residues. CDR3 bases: TGTGCCAGCAGTTGGGCCAGGGGGACCCAAGAGACCCAGTACTTC. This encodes CASSWARGTQETQYF.

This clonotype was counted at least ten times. The CDR3 DNA reads TGCGCCAGCAGCATAGGGGGGCGGATTTACTACGAGCAGTACTTC. Its protein is CASSIGGRIYYEQYF. V gene TRBV5-1 combines with J gene TRBJ2-7; D could derive from TRBD1 or TRBD2 (6 bases each). The CDR3 covers 15 residues. Germline V gene lookup returns CDR1 SGHRS and CDR2 YFSETQ. The V end was cut by 4 bases, the J end by 3 bases, with 17 bases between.

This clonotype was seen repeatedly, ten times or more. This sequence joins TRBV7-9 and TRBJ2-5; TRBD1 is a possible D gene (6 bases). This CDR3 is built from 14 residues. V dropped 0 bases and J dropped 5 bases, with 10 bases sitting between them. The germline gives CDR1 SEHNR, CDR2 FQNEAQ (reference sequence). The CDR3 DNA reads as TGTGCCAGCAGCTTAGCGGTGGGGGCTGAGACCCAGTACTTC. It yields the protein CASSLAVGAETQYF.

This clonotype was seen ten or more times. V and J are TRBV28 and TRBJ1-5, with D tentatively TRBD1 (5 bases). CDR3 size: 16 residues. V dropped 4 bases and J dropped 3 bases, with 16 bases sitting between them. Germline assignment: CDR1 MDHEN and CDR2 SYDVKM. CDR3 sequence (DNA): TGTGCCAGCAGTTCCTTCCTTCAGGGTCTCAATCAGCCCCAGCATTTT. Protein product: CASSSFLQGLNQPQHF.

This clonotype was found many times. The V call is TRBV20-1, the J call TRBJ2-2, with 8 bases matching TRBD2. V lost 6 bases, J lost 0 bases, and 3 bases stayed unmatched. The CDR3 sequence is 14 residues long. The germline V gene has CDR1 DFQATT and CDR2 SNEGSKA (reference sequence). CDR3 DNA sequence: TGCAGTGCGCCGGGACTAGCGAACACCGGGGAGCTGTTTTTT. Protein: CSAPGLANTGELFF.

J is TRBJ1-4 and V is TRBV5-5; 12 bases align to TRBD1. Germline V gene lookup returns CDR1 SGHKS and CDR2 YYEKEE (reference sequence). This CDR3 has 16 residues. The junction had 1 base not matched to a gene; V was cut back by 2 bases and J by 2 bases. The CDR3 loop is CASSFGTGGTNEKLFF. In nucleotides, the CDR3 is TGTGCCAGCAGCTTCGGGACAGGGGGCACTAATGAAAAACTGTTTTTT.

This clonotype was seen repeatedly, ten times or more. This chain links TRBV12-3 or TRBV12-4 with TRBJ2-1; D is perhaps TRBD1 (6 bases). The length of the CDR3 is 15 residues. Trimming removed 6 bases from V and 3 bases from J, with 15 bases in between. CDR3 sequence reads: CASSLDRFDYNEQFF. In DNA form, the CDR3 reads TGTGCCAGCAGCCTTGACAGGTTCGACTACAATGAGCAGTTCTTC.

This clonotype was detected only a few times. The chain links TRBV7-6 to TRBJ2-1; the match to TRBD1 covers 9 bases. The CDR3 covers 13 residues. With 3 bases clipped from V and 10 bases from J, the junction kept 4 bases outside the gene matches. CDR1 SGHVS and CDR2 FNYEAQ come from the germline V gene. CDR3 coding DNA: TGTGCCAGCAGCTTCGGACAGGGGACGGAGCAGTTCTTC. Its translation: CASSFGQGTEQFF. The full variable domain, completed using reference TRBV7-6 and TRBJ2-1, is GAGVSQSPRYKVTKRGQDVALRCDPISGHVSLYWYRQALGQGPEFLTYFNYEAQQDKSGLPNDRFSAERPEGSISTLTIQRTEQRDSAMYRCASSFGQGTEQFFGPGTRLTVL.

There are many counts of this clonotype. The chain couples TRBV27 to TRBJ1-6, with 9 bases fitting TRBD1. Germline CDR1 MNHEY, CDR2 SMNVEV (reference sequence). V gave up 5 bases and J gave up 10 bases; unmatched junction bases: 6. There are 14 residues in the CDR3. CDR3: CASSPGQGRSPLHF. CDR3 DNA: TGTGCCAGCAGTCCTGGACAGGGGCGATCACCCCTCCACTTT.

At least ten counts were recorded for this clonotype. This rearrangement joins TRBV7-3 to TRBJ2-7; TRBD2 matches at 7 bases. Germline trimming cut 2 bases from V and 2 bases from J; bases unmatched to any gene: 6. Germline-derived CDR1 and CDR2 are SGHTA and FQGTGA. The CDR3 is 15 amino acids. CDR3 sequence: CASSLLASGPYEQYF. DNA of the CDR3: TGTGCCAGCAGCTTATTGGCTAGCGGCCCCTACGAGCAGTACTTC.

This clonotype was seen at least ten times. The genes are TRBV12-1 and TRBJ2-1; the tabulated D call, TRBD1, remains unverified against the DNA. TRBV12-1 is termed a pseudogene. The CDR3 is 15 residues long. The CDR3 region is CASSLGLPPYNEQFF. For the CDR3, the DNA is TGTGCCAGCAGCTTGGGGCTTCCCCCATACAATGAGCAGTTCTTC.

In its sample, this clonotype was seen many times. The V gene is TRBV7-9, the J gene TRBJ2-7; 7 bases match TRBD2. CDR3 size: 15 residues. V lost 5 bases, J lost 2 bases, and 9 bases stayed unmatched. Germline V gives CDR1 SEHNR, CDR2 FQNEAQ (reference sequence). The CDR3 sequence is CASSPQGGLAYEQYF. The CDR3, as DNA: TGTGCCAGCAGCCCCCAGGGAGGGCTAGCCTACGAGCAGTACTTC.

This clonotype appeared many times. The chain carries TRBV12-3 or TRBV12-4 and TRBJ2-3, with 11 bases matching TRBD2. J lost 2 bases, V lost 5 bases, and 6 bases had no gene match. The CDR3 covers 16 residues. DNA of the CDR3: TGTGCCAGCAGTCTGGGACTAGCGGATTTCACAGATACGCAGTATTTT. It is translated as CASSLGLADFTDTQYF.

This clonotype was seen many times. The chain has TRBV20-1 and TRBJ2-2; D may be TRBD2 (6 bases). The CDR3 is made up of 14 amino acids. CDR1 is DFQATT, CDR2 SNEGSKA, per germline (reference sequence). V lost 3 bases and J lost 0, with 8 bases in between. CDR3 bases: TGCAGTGCTAGGGAGGGGCCGAACACCGGGGAGCTGTTTTTT. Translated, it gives CSAREGPNTGELFF.

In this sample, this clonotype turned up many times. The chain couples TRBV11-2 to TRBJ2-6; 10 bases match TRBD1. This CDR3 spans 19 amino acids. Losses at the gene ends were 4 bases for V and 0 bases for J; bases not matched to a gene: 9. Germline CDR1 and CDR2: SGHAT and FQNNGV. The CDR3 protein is CASSSDRGLTFSGANVLTF. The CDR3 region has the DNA TGTGCCAGCAGCTCAGACAGGGGGCTAACCTTCTCTGGGGCCAACGTCCTGACTTTC.